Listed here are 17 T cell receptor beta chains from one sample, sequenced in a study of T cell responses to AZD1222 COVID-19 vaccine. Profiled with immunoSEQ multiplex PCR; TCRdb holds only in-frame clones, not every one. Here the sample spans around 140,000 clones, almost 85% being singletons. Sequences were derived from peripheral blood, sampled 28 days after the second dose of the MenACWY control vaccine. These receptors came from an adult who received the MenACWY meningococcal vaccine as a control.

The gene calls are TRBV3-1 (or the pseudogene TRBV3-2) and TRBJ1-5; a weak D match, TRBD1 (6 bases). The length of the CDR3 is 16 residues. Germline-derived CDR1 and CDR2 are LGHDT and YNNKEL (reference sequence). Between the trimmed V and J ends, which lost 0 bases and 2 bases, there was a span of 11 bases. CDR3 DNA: TGTGCCAGCAGCCAAGATCCAGGGGTCGGCAATCAGCCCCAGCATTTT. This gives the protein CASSQDPGVGNQPQHF.

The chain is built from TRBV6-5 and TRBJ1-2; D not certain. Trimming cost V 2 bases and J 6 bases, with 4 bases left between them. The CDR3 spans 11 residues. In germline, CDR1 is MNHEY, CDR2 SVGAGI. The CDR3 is CASSYGDGYTF. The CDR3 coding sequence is TGTGCCAGCAGTTACGGGGATGGCTACACCTTC.

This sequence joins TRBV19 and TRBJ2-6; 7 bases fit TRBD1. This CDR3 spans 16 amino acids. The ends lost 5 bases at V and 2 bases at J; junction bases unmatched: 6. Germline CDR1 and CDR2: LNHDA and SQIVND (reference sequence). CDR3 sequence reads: CASSYRGNPGANVLTF. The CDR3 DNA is TGTGCCAGTAGTTACAGGGGAAACCCTGGGGCCAACGTCCTGACTTTC. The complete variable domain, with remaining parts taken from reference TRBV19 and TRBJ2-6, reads DGGITQSPKYLFRKEGQNVTLSCEQNLNHDAMYWYRQDPGQGLRLIYYSQIVNDFQKGDIAEGYSVSREKKESFPLTVTSAQKNPTAFYLCASSYRGNPGANVLTFGAGSRLTVL.

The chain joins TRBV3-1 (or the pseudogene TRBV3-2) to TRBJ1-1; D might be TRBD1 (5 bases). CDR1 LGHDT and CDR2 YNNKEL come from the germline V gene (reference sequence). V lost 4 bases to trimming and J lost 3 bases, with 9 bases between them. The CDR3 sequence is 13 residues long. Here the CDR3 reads CASSPTGDTEAFF. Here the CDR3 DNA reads TGTGCCAGCAGCCCGACGGGGGACACTGAAGCTTTCTTT.

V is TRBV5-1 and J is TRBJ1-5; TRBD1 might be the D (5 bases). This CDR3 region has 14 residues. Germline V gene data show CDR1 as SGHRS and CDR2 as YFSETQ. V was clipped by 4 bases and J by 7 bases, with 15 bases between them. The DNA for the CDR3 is TGCGCCAGCAGCCCCTTGGGGGGTGACCAGCCCCAGCATTTT. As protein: CASSPLGGDQPQHF.

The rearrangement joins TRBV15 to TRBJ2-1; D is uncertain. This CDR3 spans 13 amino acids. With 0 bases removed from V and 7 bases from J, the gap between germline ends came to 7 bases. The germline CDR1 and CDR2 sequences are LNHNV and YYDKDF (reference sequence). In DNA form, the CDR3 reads TGTGCCACCAGCAGAGAGGCGCGTAATGAGCAGTTCTTC. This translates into CATSREARNEQFF.

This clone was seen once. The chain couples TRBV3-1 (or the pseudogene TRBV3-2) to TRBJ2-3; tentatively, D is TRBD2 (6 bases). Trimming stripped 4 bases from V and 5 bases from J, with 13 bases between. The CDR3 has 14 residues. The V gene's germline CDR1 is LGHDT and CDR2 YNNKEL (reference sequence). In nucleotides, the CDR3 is TGTGCCAGCAGCCGCCGGGACTCCGGAGATACGCAGTATTTT. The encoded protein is CASSRRDSGDTQYF.

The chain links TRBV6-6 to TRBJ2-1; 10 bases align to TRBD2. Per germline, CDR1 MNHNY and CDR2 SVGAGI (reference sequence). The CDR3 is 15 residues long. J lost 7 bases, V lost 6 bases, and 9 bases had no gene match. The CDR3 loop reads CASSLIAGGWNEQFF. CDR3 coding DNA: TGTGCCAGCAGCCTAATAGCGGGGGGTTGGAATGAGCAGTTCTTC.

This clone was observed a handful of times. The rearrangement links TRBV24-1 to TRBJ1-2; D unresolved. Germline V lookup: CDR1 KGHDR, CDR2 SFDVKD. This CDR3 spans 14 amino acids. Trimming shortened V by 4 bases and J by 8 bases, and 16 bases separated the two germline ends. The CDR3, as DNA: TGTGCCACCAGTGACCCCAACCTCGGTCGCGGCTACACCTTC. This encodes CATSDPNLGRGYTF.

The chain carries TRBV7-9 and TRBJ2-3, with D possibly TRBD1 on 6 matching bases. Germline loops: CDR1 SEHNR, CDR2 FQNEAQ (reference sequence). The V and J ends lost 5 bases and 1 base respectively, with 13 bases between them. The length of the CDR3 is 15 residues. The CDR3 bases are TGTGCCAGCAGCAGCCCGCGACAGGGCACAGATACGCAGTATTTT. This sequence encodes CASSSPRQGTDTQYF.

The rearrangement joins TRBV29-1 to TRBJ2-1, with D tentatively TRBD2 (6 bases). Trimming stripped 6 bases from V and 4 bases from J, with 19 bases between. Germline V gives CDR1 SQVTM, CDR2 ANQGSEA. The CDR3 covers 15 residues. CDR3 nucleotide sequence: TGCAGCGTCGGGGGATCCCGTGGATGGTACAATGAGCAGTTCTTC. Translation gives CSVGGSRGWYNEQFF.

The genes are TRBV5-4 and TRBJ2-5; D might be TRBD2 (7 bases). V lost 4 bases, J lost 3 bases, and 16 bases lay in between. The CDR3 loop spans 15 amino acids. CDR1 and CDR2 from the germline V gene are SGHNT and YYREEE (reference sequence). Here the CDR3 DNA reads TGTGCCAGCAGCAGGGGGGGCCAGGGCGAAGAGACCCAGTACTTC. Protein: CASSRGGQGEETQYF. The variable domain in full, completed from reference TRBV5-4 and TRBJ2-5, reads ETGVTQSPTHLIKTRGQQVTLRCSSQSGHNTVSWYQQALGQGPQFIFQYYREEENGRGNFPPRFSGLQFPNYSSELNVNALELDDSALYLCASSRGGQGEETQYFGPGTRLLVL.

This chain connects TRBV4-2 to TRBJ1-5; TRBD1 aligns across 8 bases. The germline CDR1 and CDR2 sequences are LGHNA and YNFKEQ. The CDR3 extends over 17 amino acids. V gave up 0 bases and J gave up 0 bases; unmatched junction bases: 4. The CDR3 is CASSQDRGQASNQPQHF. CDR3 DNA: TGTGCCAGCAGCCAAGATCGGGGACAGGCTAGCAATCAGCCCCAGCATTTT.

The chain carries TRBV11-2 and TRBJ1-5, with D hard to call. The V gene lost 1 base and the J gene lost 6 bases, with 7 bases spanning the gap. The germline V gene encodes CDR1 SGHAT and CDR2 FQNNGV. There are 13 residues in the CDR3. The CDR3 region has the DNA TGTGCCAGCAGCTTAGGTAGAGTTCAGCCCCAGCATTTT. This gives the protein CASSLGRVQPQHF.

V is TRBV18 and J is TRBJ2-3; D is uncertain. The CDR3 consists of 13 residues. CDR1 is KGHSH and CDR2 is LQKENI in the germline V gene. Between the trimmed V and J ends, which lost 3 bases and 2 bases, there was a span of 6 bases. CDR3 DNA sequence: TGTGCCAGCTCACCGTACACCACAGATACGCAGTATTTT. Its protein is CASSPYTTDTQYF.

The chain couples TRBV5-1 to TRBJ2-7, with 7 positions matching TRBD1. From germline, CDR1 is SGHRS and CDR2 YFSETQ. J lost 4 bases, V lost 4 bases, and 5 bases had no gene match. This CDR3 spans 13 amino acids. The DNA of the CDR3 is TGCGCCAGCAGCATGACAGGGCCGTACGAGCAGTACTTC. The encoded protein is CASSMTGPYEQYF.

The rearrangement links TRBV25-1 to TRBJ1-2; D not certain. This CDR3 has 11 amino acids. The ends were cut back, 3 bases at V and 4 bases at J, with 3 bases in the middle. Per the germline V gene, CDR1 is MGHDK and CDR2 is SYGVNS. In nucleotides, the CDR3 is TGTGCCAGCAGTGACCGCTATGGCTACACCTTC. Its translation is CASSDRYGYTF.